Below, one T cell receptor beta chain is given with its context. One end of the junction fails to match germline, which may point to a read error. CDR3 length equals 17 residues. Germline-derived CDR1 and CDR2 are SSHAT and FNYEAQ (reference sequence). The record originates from a study of blood T cell repertoires in COVID-19. At the level of the study: T cells, B-cell-depleted T cells, or PBMCs provided the cDNA or gDNA that served as material.

Cohort placement rested on clinical history that participants reported themselves. In the study's own analysis: Reference gene primer amplification in the assay estimated nucleated cell counts. TCRdb's table, derived via immunoSEQ multiplex PCR, lists solely in-frame clones and lacks some. V and J calls and clone size come straight from that table; D and trimming were deduced from the DNA. Of fewer than 250,000 clones listed, more than 75% are singletons. Sequencing input: PBMCs or T cells enriched from blood (not recorded which). The chain couples TRBV7-7 to TRBJ2-7, with 10 bases fitting TRBD1. The sequence derives from a man aged 25 to 45 in a cohort exposed to, infected with or recovered from COVID-19 (not recorded which). CDR3 DNA: TGTGCTAGCAGCTTTAAGACTGCGGGACAGGGGACCTACGAGCAGTACTTC. Translation: CASSFKTAGQGTYEQYF. Full variable domain (missing parts from reference TRBV7-7 and TRBJ2-7): GAGVSQSPRYKVTKRGQDVTLRCDPISSHATLYWYQQALGQGPEFLTYFNYEAQPDKSGLPSDRFSAERPEGSISTLTIQRTEQRDSAMYRCASSFKTAGQGTYEQYFGPGTRLTVT.